These 19 T cell receptor beta chains share one sample of origin, sequenced in a study of monozygotic twins with inflammatory bowel disease. TCRdb reprocessed the 5' RACE reads and stores each CDR3 protein as one record, lacking DNA. The sample holds about 380,000 distinct CDR3 sequences. The sequenced sample consisted of blood. All receptors derive from a human donor with ulcerative colitis or Crohn's disease, or a healthy co-twin of an affected twin (not recorded which).

J is TRBJ2-3 and V is TRBV7-3. Germline V gene data show CDR1 as SGHTA and CDR2 as FQGTGA. This CDR3 comprises 12 residues. The CDR3 region is CASSLAGNTQYF. Using reference TRBV7-3 and TRBJ2-3 for the parts outside the CDR3, the full variable domain is GAGVSQTPSNKVTEKGKYVELRCDPISGHTALYWYRQSLGQGPEFLIYFQGTGAADDSGLPNDRFFAVRPEGSVSTLKIQRTERGDSAVYLCASSLAGNTQYFGPGTRLTVL.

The chain couples TRBV5-6 to TRBJ1-2; TCRdb indicates TRBD1, and absent DNA this call remains unverified. The germline V gene encodes CDR1 SGHDT and CDR2 YYEEEE. This CDR3 contains 14 residues. The CDR3 spells CASSPDREFYGYTF. The full variable domain, rest sourced from reference TRBV5-6 and TRBJ1-2, is DAGVTQSPTHLIKTRGQQVTLRCSPKSGHDTVSWYQQALGQGPQFIFQYYEEEERQRGNFPDRFSGHQFPNYSSELNVNALLLGDSALYLCASSPDREFYGYTFGSGTRLTVV.

The CDR3 region is CASSRTGGWYEQYF. V is TRBV6-1 and J is TRBJ2-7; TCRdb calls TRBD1, which cannot be checked without DNA. CDR3 length: 14 amino acids. Germline values: CDR1 MNHNS, CDR2 SASEGT.

The chain joins TRBV6-2 or TRBV6-3 to TRBJ2-1; as DNA is missing, the TRBD1 call by TCRdb cannot be tested. The CDR3 contains 14 residues. The germline V gene encodes CDR1 MNHEY and CDR2 SVGEGT. CDR3 residues: CASRRDHHLSEQFF.

The gene calls are TRBV3-1 and TRBJ2-3; without DNA, the TCRdb call of TRBD1 cannot be checked. CDR1 is LGHDT and CDR2 is YNNKEL in the germline V gene (reference sequence). The CDR3 runs to 16 residues. This chain's CDR3 is CASSQDLAGVGDTQYF.

This chain joins TRBV3-1 and TRBJ1-2. CDR1 and CDR2 from the germline V gene are LGHDT and YNNKEL (reference sequence). The CDR3 runs 13 residues. The CDR3 is CASSQGGLSGYTF.

CDR3 sequence reads: CASSDPGDDGRYNEQFF. The rearrangement uses TRBV6-1 and TRBJ2-1; the D gene TCRdb calls, TRBD1, cannot be checked with no DNA. Looked up from germline, CDR1 is MNHNS and CDR2 is SASEGT. The CDR3 sequence is 17 residues long.

The chain uses TRBV6-2 or TRBV6-3 and TRBJ2-7; TCRdb designates TRBD1, a call that cannot be tested without DNA. CDR1 is MNHEY and CDR2 is SVGEGT in the germline V gene. This CDR3 region has 14 residues. The CDR3 loop is CASSYSAGSYEQYF.

This chain joins TRBV6-1 and TRBJ1-2; absent DNA, TCRdb's TRBD1 call cannot be checked. Germline V lookup: CDR1 MNHNS, CDR2 SASEGT. CDR3 length equals 17 residues. The CDR3 here is CASRGYDTGQVGYGYTF.

The chain has TRBV27 and TRBJ2-7. This CDR3 comprises 13 residues. Germline assignment: CDR1 MNHEY and CDR2 SMNVEV (reference sequence). This chain's CDR3 is CASSNRGSYEQYF.

The J gene is TRBJ2-3, the V gene TRBV7-3. The CDR3 is made up of 16 amino acids. Per the germline V gene, CDR1 is SGHTA and CDR2 is FQGTGA. CDR3 protein: CASSLQGRRGTDTQYF. The entire variable domain, with the rest obtained from reference TRBV7-3 and TRBJ2-3, is as follows: GAGVSQTPSNKVTEKGKYVELRCDPISGHTALYWYRQSLGQGPEFLIYFQGTGAADDSGLPNDRFFAVRPEGSVSTLKIQRTERGDSAVYLCASSLQGRRGTDTQYFGPGTRLTVL.

The CDR3 loop reads CASSRDSANEKLFF. The chain employs TRBV7-2 and TRBJ1-4; the TRBD1 assignment by TCRdb is unverifiable without DNA. Germline loops: CDR1 SGHTA, CDR2 FQGNSA. This CDR3 is built from 14 residues.

V is TRBV7-2 and J is TRBJ1-2; TCRdb proposes TRBD1, but this gene call is untestable without DNA. The CDR3 runs to 12 residues. The germline V gene encodes CDR1 SGHTA and CDR2 FQGNSA. The CDR3 sequence: CASSFRASGYTF.

This chain joins TRBV7-9 and TRBJ1-4; TCRdb indicates TRBD1, and absent DNA this call remains unverified. CDR3 length: 16 amino acids. Germline V gene sequence: CDR1 SEHNR, CDR2 FQNEAQ (reference sequence). The CDR3 here is CASSSSYGTENEKLFF.

This rearrangement joins TRBV7-2 to TRBJ2-7; the TCRdb call, TRBD1, lacks DNA for checking. The CDR3 spans 16 residues. The germline CDR1 and CDR2 sequences are SGHTA and FQGNSA. The CDR3 sequence: CASRLRINRGYYEQYF.

The chain employs TRBV27 and TRBJ2-3; lacking DNA, the TRBD1 call made by TCRdb goes unchecked. Germline lookup yields CDR1 MNHEY and CDR2 SMNVEV (reference sequence). The CDR3 loop spans 14 amino acids. The CDR3 sequence is CASGRRTASDTQYF.

The rearrangement links TRBV18 to TRBJ1-1; there is no DNA to check the TCRdb D call of TRBD1. The germline V gene encodes CDR1 KGHSH and CDR2 LQKENI. The CDR3 runs to 14 residues. CDR3 residues: CASSYVGENTEAFF.

The V call is TRBV27, the J call TRBJ2-1; TCRdb calls TRBD2, which cannot be checked without DNA. The CDR3 sequence is 14 residues long. Looked up from germline, CDR1 is MNHEY and CDR2 is SMNVEV (reference sequence). CDR3 in amino acids: CASRPFSPYNEQFF.

The chain recombines TRBV5-1 with TRBJ2-2; TCRdb calls TRBD1, which cannot be checked without DNA. This CDR3 has 15 residues. Germline assignment: CDR1 SGHRS and CDR2 YFSETQ. CDR3 loop: CASIQTIDSTGELFF.